These 26 T cell receptor beta chains share one sample of origin, sequenced in a study of T cell responses to AZD1222 COVID-19 vaccine. Profiling relied on immunoSEQ multiplex PCR, and the TCRdb table lists in-frame clones only, not all of them. Of 150,000 to 160,000 clones in the sample, 75% to 90% were seen once. Sequencing used peripheral blood, obtained after recovery from COVID-19. These receptor sequences come from an adult who had recovered from COVID-19.

The V and J genes are TRBV7-3 and TRBJ1-1; D unresolved. The CDR3 runs 13 residues. V was cut by 5 bases and J by 1 base, with 8 bases left in between. Germline CDR1 and CDR2: SGHTA and FQGTGA. CDR3 DNA: TGTGCCAGCAGCACCGATTCGAACACTGAAGCTTTCTTT. Its protein product is CASSTDSNTEAFF.

The chain joins TRBV6-1 to TRBJ2-3, with a possible D match to TRBD2 (6 bases). The CDR3 extends over 14 amino acids. Trimming removed 2 bases at V and 4 bases at J, with 10 bases between. Germline lookup yields CDR1 MNHNS and CDR2 SASEGT. The CDR3 sequence: CASSELLAADTQYF. CDR3 in DNA: TGTGCCAGCAGTGAACTACTAGCCGCAGATACGCAGTATTTT.

The genes are TRBV5-8 and TRBJ2-3; 11 bases agree with TRBD2. This CDR3 is built from 18 residues. Germline V gives CDR1 SGHTS, CDR2 YDEGEE. After removal of 4 bases from V and 2 bases from J, the junction contained 12 bases not matched to a gene. CDR3 region: CASSPGLAAGSLTDTQYF. The CDR3 DNA follows: TGTGCCAGCAGCCCGGGACTAGCGGCCGGGTCCCTCACAGATACGCAGTATTTT.

The chain recombines TRBV29-1 with TRBJ1-2; TRBD1 is a possible D gene (5 bases). The CDR3 has 13 amino acids. Trimming stripped 4 bases from V and 0 bases from J, with 9 bases between. Germline V gives CDR1 SQVTM, CDR2 ANQGSEA. CDR3 amino acids: CSVGRTTNYGYTF. DNA of the CDR3: TGCAGCGTTGGTAGGACAACTAACTATGGCTACACCTTC.

The CDR3 is CASSLGALTNYGYTF. CDR3 nucleotide sequence: TGTGCCAGCAGTTTAGGGGCGCTTACTAACTATGGCTACACCTTC. The chain links TRBV28 to TRBJ1-2; D is perhaps TRBD1 (5 bases). There are 15 residues in the CDR3. The germline CDR1 and CDR2 sequences are MDHEN and SYDVKM. V was pared by 2 bases and J by 0 bases, with 10 bases between.

The chain has TRBV27 and TRBJ1-2; a possible D gene is TRBD1 (5 bases). The CDR3 sequence is 13 residues long. V was cut by 3 bases and J by 6 bases, with 11 bases left in between. CDR1 and CDR2 from the germline V gene are MNHEY and SMNVEV (reference sequence). CDR3 protein: CASSLAGSDGYTF. Here the CDR3 DNA reads TGTGCCAGCAGTTTGGCAGGGAGCGATGGCTACACCTTC.

This CDR3 reads CASSGTGRNYGYTF. Here the CDR3 DNA reads TGTGCCAGCAGTGGGACAGGCAGAAACTATGGCTACACCTTC. The chain carries TRBV7-2 and TRBJ1-2; 8 bases are shared with TRBD1. V lost 6 bases to trimming and J lost 2 bases; unmatched junction nucleotides: 5. Germline CDR1 SGHTA, CDR2 FQGNSA. This CDR3 has 14 residues. The full variable domain, completed using reference TRBV7-2 and TRBJ1-2, is GAGVSQSPSNKVTEKGKDVELRCDPISGHTALYWYRQSLGQGLEFLIYFQGNSAPDKSGLPSDRFSAERTGGSVSTLTIQRTQQEDSAVYLCASSGTGRNYGYTFGSGTRLTVV.

The V gene is TRBV2, the J gene TRBJ1-1; a possible D gene is TRBD1 (5 bases). Germline CDR1 and CDR2: SNHLY and FYNNEI. The CDR3 covers 13 residues. Trimming left V 7 bases short and J 2 bases short, with 11 bases between. CDR3 sequence: CASKGRGNTEAFF. CDR3 coding DNA: TGTGCCAGCAAAGGGAGGGGAAACACTGAAGCTTTCTTT. Full variable domain (remainder filled in from reference TRBV2 and TRBJ1-1): EPEVTQTPSHQVTQMGQEVILRCVPISNHLYFYWYRQILGQKVEFLVSFYNNEISEKSEIFDDQFSVERPDGSNFTLKIRSTKLEDSAMYFCASKGRGNTEAFFGQGTRLTVV.

The chain uses TRBV18 and TRBJ2-7; D uncertain. Germline V gene sequence: CDR1 KGHSH, CDR2 LQKENI. The CDR3 contains 13 residues. Deletions cut 6 bases from V and 1 base from J, with 10 bases between. Written as DNA, the CDR3 is TGTGCCAGCTCGCCAACTATTTCCTACGAGCAGTACTTC. This codes for CASSPTISYEQYF.

This chain joins TRBV15 and TRBJ1-1; D might be TRBD1 (6 bases). The CDR3 is 16 residues long. CDR1 is LNHNV, CDR2 YYDKDF, per germline (reference sequence). Deletions cut 1 base from V and 0 bases from J, with 12 bases between. The CDR3 DNA reads as TGTGCCACCAGCAGAGGACGGGGGCTCGTGAACACTGAAGCTTTCTTT. Amino acids: CATSRGRGLVNTEAFF.

Details on this clone: An end of the junction does not agree with germline; a read error may underlie this. V usage is TRBV2 and J usage is TRBJ1-2; D is unresolved. The CDR3 runs 8 residues. CDR1 and CDR2 (germline): SNHLY, FYNNEI. DNA of the CDR3: TGTGCCAGCAGCGTTCCCCAATTC. This translates into CASSVPQF.

This CDR3 reads CASSQVRGGVSANNYGYTF. The CDR3 coding sequence is TGCGCCAGCAGCCAAGTACGAGGGGGCGTAAGTGCGAATAACTATGGCTACACCTTC. The chain uses TRBV4-3 and TRBJ1-2; 7 nucleotides match TRBD1. The germline gives CDR1 LGHNA, CDR2 YSLEER. Germline trimming cut 1 base from V and 1 base from J; bases unmatched to any gene: 15. The CDR3 length is 19 residues.

This rearrangement joins TRBV28 to TRBJ1-2, with TRBD1 identical over 7 bases. Germline loops: CDR1 MDHEN, CDR2 SYDVKM. V was pared by 5 bases and J by 0 bases, with 6 bases of the junction left unmatched. CDR3 length equals 15 residues. The CDR3: CASSPSDRPNYGYTF. For the CDR3, the DNA is TGTGCCAGCAGTCCGTCGGACAGGCCTAACTATGGCTACACCTTC.

This chain joins TRBV15 and TRBJ2-1; TRBD2 aligns across 8 bases. The CDR3 loop spans 17 amino acids. Germline V gene sequence: CDR1 LNHNV, CDR2 YYDKDF (reference sequence). J lost 4 bases, V lost 6 bases, and 14 bases had no gene match. The DNA for the CDR3 is TGTGCCACCAGGGGCGTCGAAGCGGGAGCGTTGTACAATGAGCAGTTCTTC. Protein product: CATRGVEAGALYNEQFF.

The rearrangement uses TRBV19 and TRBJ2-2; D unresolved. Germline V gives CDR1 LNHDA, CDR2 SQIVND (reference sequence). V dropped 3 bases and J dropped 5 bases, with 10 bases sitting between them. The CDR3 has 14 amino acids. CDR3 in amino acids: CASSINDGTGELFF. For the CDR3, the DNA is TGTGCCAGTAGTATCAATGACGGAACCGGGGAGCTGTTTTTT.

The rearrangement uses TRBV7-9 and TRBJ1-1, with D unclear. Germline-derived CDR1 and CDR2 are SEHNR and FQNEAQ (reference sequence). V was pared by 6 bases and J by 1 base, with 9 bases between. The CDR3 consists of 13 residues. CDR3 amino acids: CASSYTANTEAFF. The CDR3 DNA reads TGTGCCAGCAGTTATACAGCGAACACTGAAGCTTTCTTT.

The gene calls are TRBV19 and TRBJ1-3; D is possibly TRBD1 (6 bases). Trimming took 5 bases from V and 3 from J, leaving 8 bases between them. Germline V gene lookup returns CDR1 LNHDA and CDR2 SQIVND (reference sequence). This CDR3 region has 13 residues. The CDR3 bases are TGTGCCAGTAGTCCGGACAGTGGAAACACCATATATTTT. Its protein is CASSPDSGNTIYF.

The CDR3 DNA reads as TGCGCCAGCAGCCAAGAGAGGGTAAGCAATCAGCCCCAGCATTTT. The encoded protein is CASSQERVSNQPQHF. The V and J genes are TRBV4-3 and TRBJ1-5; no clear D gene. Trimming shortened V by 0 bases and J by 1 base, and 7 bases separated the two germline ends. Germline-derived CDR1 and CDR2 are LGHNA and YSLEER. The length of the CDR3 is 15 residues.

This chain connects TRBV28 to TRBJ1-5; D possibly corresponds to TRBD1 (5 bases). CDR1 MDHEN and CDR2 SYDVKM come from the germline V gene. V lost 8 bases to trimming and J lost 6 bases, with 8 bases between them. The CDR3 extends over 11 amino acids. The CDR3 nucleotides are TGTGCCAGCGGCGACAGTCAGCCCCAGCATTTT. This encodes CASGDSQPQHF.

A single count supports this clone. V usage is TRBV20-1 and J usage is TRBJ2-1; D might be TRBD2 (5 bases). The CDR3 extends over 10 amino acids. Trimming stripped 5 bases from V and 10 bases from J, with 9 bases between. Germline V lookup: CDR1 DFQATT, CDR2 SNEGSKA (reference sequence). The CDR3 region has the DNA TGCAGTGCTGTTTTAGCGGAGCAGTTCTTC. This translates into CSAVLAEQFF.

The chain employs TRBV4-3 and TRBJ1-6; 8 positions match TRBD1. Per germline, CDR1 LGHNA and CDR2 YSLEER. After removal of 1 base from V and 11 bases from J, the junction contained 7 bases not matched to a gene. This CDR3 spans 15 amino acids. Here the CDR3 reads CASSQGTGIMTPLHF. As DNA, the CDR3 is TGCGCCAGCAGCCAAGGGACAGGGATAATGACACCCCTCCACTTT.

The V gene is TRBV11-2, the J gene TRBJ1-6; D is unresolved. CDR1 SGHAT and CDR2 FQNNGV come from the germline V gene. Trimming took 1 base from V and 5 from J, leaving 9 bases between them. The CDR3 has 15 amino acids. The CDR3 is CASSLGVTNNSPLHF. The DNA of the CDR3 is TGTGCCAGCAGCTTAGGCGTCACAAATAATTCACCCCTCCACTTT.

The CDR3 nucleotides are TGTGCCAGCAGTCTCCCGACAGGGGGAGCCTACGAGCAGTACTTC. It codes for CASSLPTGGAYEQYF. The chain links TRBV28 to TRBJ2-7; 9 bases map to TRBD1. This CDR3 is 15 amino acids long. Germline values: CDR1 MDHEN, CDR2 SYDVKM. V shed 5 bases, J shed 2 bases, and the junction held 7 bases outside the gene matches.

This chain joins TRBV6-5 and TRBJ1-5; D remains unclear. The V end was cut by 2 bases, the J end by 2 bases, with 10 bases between. This CDR3 comprises 15 residues. Germline-derived CDR1 and CDR2 are MNHEY and SVGAGI. The CDR3 nucleotides read TGTGCCAGCAGTTACGATCGGCCTCGCAATCAGCCCCAGCATTTT. It specifies CASSYDRPRNQPQHF.

V and J are TRBV7-9 and TRBJ2-2; D could derive from TRBD1 or TRBD2 (6 bases each). V lost 5 bases and J lost 2, with 15 bases in between. Germline values: CDR1 SEHNR, CDR2 FQNEAQ (reference sequence). The CDR3 consists of 16 residues. The CDR3 here is CASSLSRGLNTGELFF. CDR3 coding DNA: TGTGCCAGCAGCCTGAGTCGGGGGCTTAACACCGGGGAGCTGTTTTTT.

The chain links TRBV5-1 to TRBJ2-5, with 10 bases fitting TRBD2. J lost 5 bases, V lost 4 bases, and 14 bases had no gene match. This CDR3 is 17 amino acids long. Germline V gene lookup returns CDR1 SGHRS and CDR2 YFSETQ. In DNA, the CDR3 is TGCGCCAGCAGCCAGGGGGCTAGCGGGGGTTCTGGTGAGACCCAGTACTTC. Translating it yields CASSQGASGGSGETQYF.